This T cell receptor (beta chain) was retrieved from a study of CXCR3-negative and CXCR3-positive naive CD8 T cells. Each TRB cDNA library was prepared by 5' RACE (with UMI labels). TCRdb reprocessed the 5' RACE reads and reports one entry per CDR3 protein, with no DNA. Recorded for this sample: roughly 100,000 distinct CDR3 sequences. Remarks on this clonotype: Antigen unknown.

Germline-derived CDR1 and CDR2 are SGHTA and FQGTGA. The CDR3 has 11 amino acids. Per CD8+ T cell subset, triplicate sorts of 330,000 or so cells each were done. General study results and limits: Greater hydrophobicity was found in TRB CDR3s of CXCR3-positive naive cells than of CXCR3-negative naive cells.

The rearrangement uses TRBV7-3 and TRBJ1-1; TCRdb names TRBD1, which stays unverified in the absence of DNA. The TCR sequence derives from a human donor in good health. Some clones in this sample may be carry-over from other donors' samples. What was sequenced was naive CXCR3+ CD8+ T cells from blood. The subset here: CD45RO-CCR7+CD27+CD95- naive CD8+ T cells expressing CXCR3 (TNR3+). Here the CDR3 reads CASSLTGQLDF.